Listed below are T cell receptor beta chains from one sample, sequenced in a study of cytomegalovirus exposure and HLA in healthy donors. TCRdb's table, derived via immunoSEQ multiplex PCR, lists solely in-frame clones and lacks some. The table has 75,000 to 100,000 clones, about three quarters seen once. Material: PBMCs. The receptors originated from a man in his forties in good health and CMV-seronegative. The CDR3 runs from the conserved cysteine through the conserved F or W. D genes are given only for firm matches. The size field is filled for only some rows; it gives once, few, many or a size class.

clone_size d_call j_call v_call cdr3_length cdr3_nt cdr3_aa
NA NA TRBJ2-7 TRBV6-5 15 TGTGCCAGCAGTTACCAGGCAGAGACCGCCTACGAGCAGTACTTC CASSYQAETAYEQYF
NA TRBD2 TRBJ2-3 TRBV11-3 15 TGTGCCAGCAGCCCCCGGGGGGGCCGACCGGATACGCAGTATTTT CASSPRGGRPDTQYF
NA NA TRBJ1-4 TRBV7-9 15 TGTGCCAGCAGCCGAGAGGATTGGGCTAATGAAAAACTGTTTTTT CASSREDWANEKLFF
NA NA TRBJ2-3 TRBV4-1 16 TGCGCCAGCAGCCAAATTGAGGGCCCCGAGGGAGATACGCAGTATTTT CASSQIEGPEGDTQYF
NA TRBD2 TRBJ2-1 TRBV11-3 14 TGTGCCAGCAGCCTAGGGACTAGCCTTAATGAGCAGTTCTTC CASSLGTSLNEQFF
NA NA TRBJ1-6 TRBV7-9 16 TGTGCCAGCAGCCTAACCGTAGTCGGGGGTAATTCACCCCTCCACTTT CASSLTVVGGNSPLHF
NA NA TRBJ2-1 TRBV6-6 11 TGTGCCAGCAGAAGGACAGACAAGAAGTTCTTC CASRRTDKKFF
NA NA TRBJ1-5 TRBV6-4 13 TGTGCCAGCAGTGACTCGAGTTTCCAGCCCCAGCATTTT CASSDSSFQPQHF
NA TRBD1 TRBJ2-7 TRBV5-4 15 TGTGCCAGCAGCTCGCCGGGACAGGGAACCTACGAGCAGTACTTC CASSSPGQGTYEQYF
once TRBD2 TRBJ2-3 TRBV28 16 TGTGCCAGCAGCCCACTAGCGGGGTTCTCGTCAGATACGCAGTATTTT CASSPLAGFSSDTQYF
NA NA TRBJ2-1 TRBV5-6 12 TGTGCCAGCACCAATCGTCAGTTTGAGCAGTTCTTC CASTNRQFEQFF
NA NA TRBJ1-6 TRBV2 15 TGTGCCAGCAGTGAAGCCCAATCCGGTAATTCACCCCTCCACTTT CASSEAQSGNSPLHF
NA NA TRBJ1-2 TRBV5-4 15 TGTGCCAGCAGCGGTCCCCCTGGAGGGCCAGATGGCTACACCTTC CASSGPPGGPDGYTF
NA TRBD2 TRBJ2-5 TRBV9 17 TGTGCCAGCAGCCCATCGTCGGCTAGCGGTGTTCTGGGGACCCAGTACTTC CASSPSSASGVLGTQYF
NA TRBD2 TRBJ2-5 TRBV27 16 TGTGCCAGCAGTTTACTAATCGGGGGGGCCCTAGAGACCCAGTACTTC CASSLLIGGALETQYF
NA TRBD2 TRBJ2-5 TRBV5-1 15 TGCGCCAGCAGCTTGGCCGGGACTAGCGGGGAACCCCAGTACTTC CASSLAGTSGEPQYF
NA NA TRBJ1-1 TRBV7-3 15 TGTGCCAGCAGCCTCAACAGGGTCCCCAACACTGAAGCTTTCTTT CASSLNRVPNTEAFF
NA TRBD1 TRBJ2-3 TRBV20-1 11 TGCAGTGCGCTGACAGGGGATACGCAGTATTTT CSALTGDTQYF
once NA TRBJ1-6 TRBV9 13 TGTGCCAGCAGCGTAGCTCGAGCGTCACCCCTCCACTTT CASSVARASPLHF
NA NA TRBJ1-1 TRBV4-1 15 TGCGCCAGCAGCCAAGATACCTCACGGGGGACTGAAGCTTTCTTT CASSQDTSRGTEAFF
once TRBD1 TRBJ2-7 TRBV29-1 14 TGCAGCGTCCATCCCGGGACAGGGTCCTACGAGCAGTACTTC CSVHPGTGSYEQYF
NA NA TRBJ2-2 TRBV11-3 14 TGTGCCAGCAGCTTCACAGGGTCCACCGGGGAGCTGTTTTTT CASSFTGSTGELFF
NA NA TRBJ2-1 TRBV5-8 11 TGTGCCAGCCTTACTGGGGCCGTGCAGTTCTTC CASLTGAVQFF
NA TRBD2 TRBJ2-1 TRBV29-1 17 TGCAGCGTTGGGACTAGCGGGGGCCTAAGCTCCTACAATGAGCAGTTCTTC CSVGTSGGLSSYNEQFF
NA TRBD2 TRBJ2-5 TRBV4-3 16 TGCGCCAGCAGCCAAGAAACTAGCGGGGGGGAAGAGACCCAGTACTTC CASSQETSGGEETQYF
once NA TRBJ1-5 TRBV6-1 16 TGTGCCAGCAGTGTGTCGGGGAGGGGGAGCAATCAGCCCCAGCATTTT CASSVSGRGSNQPQHF
NA NA TRBJ2-3 TRBV5-6 17 TGTGCCAGCAGCTTGGGTGTGTCTACGCACCTCACAGATACGCAGTATTTT CASSLGVSTHLTDTQYF
NA TRBD2 TRBJ2-7 TRBV7-9 15 TGTGCCAGCGGACGGGACTACCCTTTCTCCTACGAGCAGTACTTC CASGRDYPFSYEQYF
NA NA TRBJ2-2 TRBV6-5 14 TGTGCCAGCACGAAGGGGGGGTTCACCGGGGAGCTGTTTTTT CASTKGGFTGELFF
NA NA TRBJ2-3 TRBV5-6 13 TGTGCCAGCAGCCCCACTAGCACAGATACGCAGTATTTT CASSPTSTDTQYF
once TRBD2 TRBJ2-2 TRBV19 16 TGTGCCAGTAGTAAACTAGCGGGGGGGCCGACCGGGGAGCTGTTTTTT CASSKLAGGPTGELFF
once TRBD1 TRBJ1-2 TRBV4-3 13 TGCGCCAGCAGCCAGGGACAGCACTATGGCTACACCTTC CASSQGQHYGYTF
NA NA TRBJ1-6 TRBV27 13 TGTGCCAGCAGTTTAAAGTTGGGCTCACCCCTCCACTTT CASSLKLGSPLHF
NA NA TRBJ1-6 TRBV7-6 16 TGTGCCAGCAGCTTAGAGGGCCCGGGACATGGTTCACCCCTCCACTTT CASSLEGPGHGSPLHF
NA NA TRBJ2-3 TRBV29-1 13 TGCAGCGTTTTGACAGGCAACACAGATACGCAATATTTT CSVLTGNTDTQYF
NA TRBD2 TRBJ2-7 TRBV6-4 14 TGTGCCAGCGTGGGGGGGAGGCGGCTGTACGAGCAGTACTTC CASVGGRRLYEQYF
NA NA TRBJ2-2 TRBV5-8 15 TGTGCCAGCAGCTTGTTTCAGGGTGGCACCGGGGAGCTGTTTTTT CASSLFQGGTGELFF
NA NA TRBJ1-2 TRBV7-3 12 TGTGCCAGCAGCCCACAGGGCAATGGCTACACCTTC CASSPQGNGYTF
NA TRBD2 TRBJ2-1 TRBV7-3 16 TGTGCCAGCAGCTCCCGGGAGGGGGGGGCCTACAATGAGCAGTTCTTC CASSSREGGAYNEQFF
NA NA TRBJ2-1 TRBV6-6 16 TGTGCCAGCAGTTCCCCCCCGGGCTATAAGGACAGTGAGCAGTTCTTC CASSSPPGYKDSEQFF
NA NA TRBJ2-7 TRBV5-1 13 TGCGCCAGCAGGGCAGGGGTCCCCTACGAGCAGTACTTC CASRAGVPYEQYF